This TCR beta chain was sequenced in a study of T-cell memory formation after mild COVID-19. TCRdb reprocessed the 5' RACE reads via MiXCR and lists one record per CDR3 protein. This table holds roughly 400,000 distinct CDR3 sequences, approximately 16% found once. Concerning this clonotype: Its target is not known.

Germline V gives CDR1 SGHTA, CDR2 FQGTGA. This CDR3 has 15 residues. V was cut by 1 base and J by 6 bases, with 14 bases left in between. Study-wide findings and caveats: CD4+ contracting clones were mainly CM and EM; CD8+ ones, EMRA.

The sample comprised PBMCs or a T cell subset sorted from them (not recorded which). This sequence originates from a man aged 18 to 30 who had mild COVID-19 (a few samples of this study predate the infection). Cell type and time point are not known. The chain recombines TRBV7-3 with TRBJ2-3, with D perhaps TRBD1 or TRBD2 (6 bases each). The CDR3 DNA sequence: TGTGCCAGCAGCTTAAAACCGGGGGCCCCGGATACGCAGTATTTT. Translation: CASSLKPGAPDTQYF.